The 26 T cell receptor beta chains listed next were all sequenced from one sample in a study of post-analysis software for immune sequencing data. These receptors' targets are unknown. Researchers reported that TCR beta cDNA libraries carried unique molecular identifiers. One entry per CDR3 protein results from TCRdb running MiXCR on the PCR reads. The data contain about 820,000 distinct CDR3 sequences, roughly half of them singletons. Findings and limits, study-wide: Patients had higher frequencies than controls of about five TRBV segments, including TRBV5-6, TRBV5-1 and TRBV20-1.

What was sequenced was blood. These receptors were collected from a girl under 18 with multiple sclerosis.

This clonotype was counted between two and nine times. The chain couples TRBV5-5 to TRBJ2-4; 9 bases fit TRBD1. Germline CDR1 is SGHKS and CDR2 is YYEKEE (reference sequence). The CDR3 spans 17 residues. The junction had 8 bases not matched to a gene; V was cut back by 1 base and J by 3 bases. The CDR3 DNA follows: TGTGCCAGCAGCTTGACCGGACAGGGGACGAACAAAAACATTCAGTACTTC. This encodes CASSLTGQGTNKNIQYF.

The CDR3 sequence: CASSVGGYNEQFF. The CDR3 nucleotides read TGTGCCAGCAGTGTTGGGGGATACAATGAGCAGTTCTTC. The chain links TRBV12-3 or TRBV12-4 to TRBJ2-1, with D perhaps being TRBD1 or TRBD2 (5 bases each). The length of the CDR3 is 13 residues. V lost 5 bases to trimming and J lost 4 bases, with 9 bases between them.

The rearrangement joins TRBV29-1 to TRBJ1-1; D is uncertain. CDR1 and CDR2 (germline): SQVTM, ANQGSEA. The CDR3 consists of 13 residues. Trimming stripped 4 bases from V and 0 bases from J, with 9 bases between. For the CDR3, the DNA is TGCAGCGTTGGCAAGACTGTGAACACTGAAGCTTTCTTT. Translation: CSVGKTVNTEAFF.

The chain links TRBV5-1 to TRBJ2-1; the match to TRBD1 covers 12 bases. This CDR3 has 16 residues. V was pared by 0 bases and J by 7 bases, with 5 bases of the junction left unmatched. CDR1 SGHRS and CDR2 YFSETQ come from the germline V gene. This CDR3 is CASSLGGTGGWNEQFF. The DNA for the CDR3 is TGCGCCAGCAGCTTGGGGGGGACAGGGGGCTGGAATGAGCAGTTCTTC.

The gene calls are TRBV12-3 or TRBV12-4 and TRBJ2-7; D is ambiguous. V lost 5 bases, J lost 3 bases, and 23 bases lay in between. This CDR3 spans 17 amino acids. CDR3 loop: CASSPGPNRPLVYEQYF. The CDR3 DNA sequence: TGTGCCAGCAGTCCGGGCCCTAATAGGCCCCTCGTCTACGAGCAGTACTTC.

The chain uses TRBV6-5 and TRBJ2-7; D is perhaps TRBD2 (5 bases). The CDR3 runs to 15 residues. V was pared by 0 bases and J by 5 bases, with 14 bases between. CDR1 MNHEY and CDR2 SVGAGI come from the germline V gene. CDR3 nucleotides: TGTGCCAGCAGTTACTCACGAATACGGGGTGACGAGCAGTACTTC. It yields the protein CASSYSRIRGDEQYF.

V is TRBV12-3 or TRBV12-4 and J is TRBJ2-4, with 12 bases fitting TRBD1. After removal of 5 bases from V and 0 bases from J, the junction contained 11 bases not matched to a gene. This CDR3 region has 19 residues. The CDR3 here is CASSPGTGGAQIAKNIQYF. The CDR3 region has the DNA TGTGCCAGCAGTCCCGGGACAGGGGGCGCCCAGATAGCCAAAAACATTCAGTACTTC.

CDR3 in amino acids: CASSPGGRGTEAFF. CDR3 DNA: TGTGCCAGCAGCCCAGGGGGCCGGGGCACTGAAGCTTTCTTT. The rearrangement joins TRBV7-3 to TRBJ1-1; 8 nucleotides agree with TRBD1. The ends lost 5 bases at V and 4 bases at J; junction bases unmatched: 6. The V gene's germline CDR1 is SGHTA and CDR2 FQGTGA. The CDR3 is made up of 14 amino acids.

The rearrangement uses TRBV7-9 and TRBJ1-1; 9 bases line up with TRBD1. The CDR3 length is 14 residues. V was clipped by 5 bases and J by 5 bases; unmatched bases: 6. The V gene's germline CDR1 is SEHNR and CDR2 FQNEAQ (reference sequence). The CDR3: CASSQNRGLTEAFF. The CDR3 DNA is TGTGCCAGCAGCCAAAACAGGGGGCTAACTGAAGCTTTCTTT. Variable domain in full (rest from reference TRBV7-9 and TRBJ1-1): DTGVSQNPRHKITKRGQNVTFRCDPISEHNRLYWYRQTLGQGPEFLTYFQNEAQLEKSRLLSDRFSAERPKGSFSTLEIQRTEQGDSAMYLCASSQNRGLTEAFFGQGTRLTVV.

The chain has TRBV4-1 and TRBJ2-1; no clear D. This CDR3 has 14 residues. Trimming stripped 4 bases from V and 8 bases from J, with 15 bases between. Germline values: CDR1 MGHRA, CDR2 YSYEKL. The DNA for the CDR3 is TGCGCCAGCAGCCCCTTACCTCGGCGCCATGAGCAGTTCTTC. Translated, it gives CASSPLPRRHEQFF.

V and J are TRBV9 and TRBJ1-5; D possibly corresponds to TRBD1 (5 bases). The V gene's germline CDR1 is SGDLS and CDR2 YYNGEE. This CDR3 has 20 amino acids. The V gene lost 4 bases and the J gene lost 4 bases, with 30 bases spanning the gap. CDR3 in amino acids: CASSLNSAGRAACWNQPQHF. CDR3 DNA sequence: TGTGCCAGCAGCCTCAATAGTGCGGGCAGGGCTGCATGCTGGAATCAGCCCCAGCATTTT.

This clonotype turned up a few times. The genes are TRBV20-1 and TRBJ2-5; 12 bases are a match to TRBD2. V shed 1 base and J 4 bases; nucleotides not matched to a gene: 4. CDR3 length: 15 residues. Per the germline V gene, CDR1 is DFQATT and CDR2 is SNEGSKA (reference sequence). CDR3 bases: TGCAGTGCTAGAGCGGCGACTAGCGGGAGAGAGACCCAGTACTTC. It encodes CSARAATSGRETQYF.

The chain is built from TRBV7-8 and TRBJ1-5, with 8 bases aligning to TRBD1. The length of the CDR3 is 15 residues. Germline lookup yields CDR1 SGHVS and CDR2 FQNEAQ. Unmatched junction bases numbered 9, after V lost 5 bases and J lost 6 bases. The CDR3 here is CASSPPGGLGQPQHF. DNA of the CDR3: TGTGCCAGCAGCCCCCCAGGGGGCTTAGGTCAGCCCCAGCATTTT.

Ten or more counts support this clonotype. The chain couples TRBV6-5 to TRBJ2-7; the match to TRBD2 covers 11 bases. Trimming removed 9 bases from V and 1 base from J; junction bases left unmatched: 8. The CDR3 is 15 residues long. Germline values: CDR1 MNHEY, CDR2 SVGAGI. The CDR3 nucleotides are TGTGCCAGTGCCGAACTAGCGGGAGAGTCCTACGAGCAGTACTTC. Encoded protein: CASAELAGESYEQYF.

The CDR3, as DNA: TGTGCCAGCAGCGGGGCGAACAATGAGCAGTTCTTC. Encoded protein: CASSGANNEQFF. The chain carries TRBV7-8 and TRBJ2-1; possibly TRBD1 for D (5 bases). V gave up 5 bases and J gave up 5 bases, with 7 bases separating them. The CDR3 contains 12 residues. Germline CDR1 is SGHVS and CDR2 is FQNEAQ.

There are a few counts of this clonotype. The gene calls are TRBV5-6 and TRBJ2-7; no firm D call. The germline V gene encodes CDR1 SGHDT and CDR2 YYEEEE. Trimming took 1 base from V and 2 from J, leaving 10 bases between them. This CDR3 is 14 amino acids long. The CDR3 spells CASSLFQDTYEQYF. In DNA form, the CDR3 reads TGTGCCAGCAGCTTGTTTCAGGATACCTACGAGCAGTACTTC.

The gene calls are TRBV7-2 and TRBJ2-1, with D maybe TRBD1 (5 bases). The ends were cut back, 5 bases at V and 8 bases at J, with 13 bases in the middle. This CDR3 comprises 13 residues. CDR1 and CDR2 (germline): SGHTA, FQGNSA. The CDR3 DNA reads as TGTGCCAGCAGCGGACGACAGCCACATGAGCAGTTCTTC. Protein: CASSGRQPHEQFF.

The chain uses TRBV5-1 and TRBJ1-4; the D is unclear. The germline V gene has CDR1 SGHRS and CDR2 YFSETQ. The CDR3 has 13 amino acids. With 3 bases removed from V and 6 bases from J, the gap between germline ends came to 9 bases. The CDR3 region has the DNA TGCGCCAGCAGCTGGGGAGCGGATGAAAAACTGTTTTTT. Translating gives CASSWGADEKLFF.

This clonotype was seen a single time. The genes are TRBV29-1 and TRBJ2-5; 8 bases match TRBD1. Germline CDR1 is SQVTM and CDR2 is ANQGSEA. CDR3 length: 15 residues. V shed 6 bases and J 11 bases; nucleotides not matched to a gene: 20. This CDR3 reads CSVAPLVQGAGEQYF. The DNA for the CDR3 is TGCAGCGTCGCGCCCCTGGTGCAGGGGGCAGGAGAGCAGTACTTC.

Many counts were recorded for this clonotype. The chain joins TRBV11-2 to TRBJ2-7; D is undetermined. The CDR3 is made up of 12 amino acids. V shed 6 bases and J shed 4 bases, with 10 bases lying between them. Germline values: CDR1 SGHAT, CDR2 FQNNGV. CDR3 nucleotides: TGTGCCAGCAGTTTGGCCCTATACGAGCAGTACTTC. It translates to CASSLALYEQYF.

The gene calls are TRBV4-2 and TRBJ2-2; 7 bases fit TRBD2. V was pared by 3 bases and J by 3 bases, with 10 bases of the junction left unmatched. The CDR3 is made up of 17 amino acids. Germline V gene sequence: CDR1 LGHNA, CDR2 YNFKEQ. DNA of the CDR3: TGTGCCAGCAGCCAGGAAGCTAGCGGATTACACACCGGGGAGCTGTTTTTT. This codes for CASSQEASGLHTGELFF.

Ten or more counts support this clonotype. Mismatch with germline at one junction end may stem from a read error. V and J are TRBV7-2 and TRBJ2-1; D call uncertain. This CDR3 spans 13 amino acids. Germline loops: CDR1 SGHTA, CDR2 FQGNSA. The CDR3 nucleotides read TGTGCCAGCAGTTTAGTCGGTTCCAATGAGCAGTTCTTC. Translating gives CASSLVGSNEQFF.

V gene TRBV4-1 combines with J gene TRBJ2-7, with 12 bases lining up with TRBD1. The CDR3 spans 18 residues. Germline CDR1 is MGHRA and CDR2 is YSYEKL. The J segment lost 0 bases and the V segment lost 2 bases, leaving 8 bases of the junction unmatched. The CDR3 protein is CASSQWDRGLSSSYEQYF. CDR3 DNA sequence: TGCGCCAGCAGCCAATGGGACAGGGGGCTTTCTAGCTCCTACGAGCAGTACTTC.

This clonotype occurred a few times. The rearrangement links TRBV20-1 to TRBJ2-1; 8 positions agree with TRBD2. The CDR3 loop spans 15 amino acids. CDR1 is DFQATT and CDR2 is SNEGSKA in the germline V gene (reference sequence). V lost 5 bases and J lost 9; bases outside the gene matches: 15. The CDR3 coding sequence is TGCAGTGCTCGACCCGGGGAAGCGGGAGTTGGTGAGCAGTTCTTC. Translating gives CSARPGEAGVGEQFF.

The genes are TRBV20-1 and TRBJ2-7; D tentatively fits TRBD1 or TRBD2 (6 bases each). Trimming took off 4 bases at V and 0 bases at J, with 22 bases between the two ends. CDR3 size: 17 residues. The germline gives CDR1 DFQATT, CDR2 SNEGSKA (reference sequence). In DNA, the CDR3 is TGCAGTGCTAACTCCCGAGGGGGGAGTACGGTCTCCTACGAGCAGTACTTC. Encoded protein: CSANSRGGSTVSYEQYF.

This clonotype has a handful of counts. This chain connects TRBV27 to TRBJ2-5; the match to TRBD2 covers 9 bases. CDR1 and CDR2 (germline): MNHEY, SMNVEV (reference sequence). CDR3 size: 16 residues. The V segment lost 4 bases and the J segment 5 bases; nucleotides outside the gene matches: 11. The CDR3 sequence is CASSSLAGALRETQYF. CDR3 sequence (DNA): TGTGCCAGCAGTTCATTAGCGGGGGCTCTCAGGGAGACCCAGTACTTC.